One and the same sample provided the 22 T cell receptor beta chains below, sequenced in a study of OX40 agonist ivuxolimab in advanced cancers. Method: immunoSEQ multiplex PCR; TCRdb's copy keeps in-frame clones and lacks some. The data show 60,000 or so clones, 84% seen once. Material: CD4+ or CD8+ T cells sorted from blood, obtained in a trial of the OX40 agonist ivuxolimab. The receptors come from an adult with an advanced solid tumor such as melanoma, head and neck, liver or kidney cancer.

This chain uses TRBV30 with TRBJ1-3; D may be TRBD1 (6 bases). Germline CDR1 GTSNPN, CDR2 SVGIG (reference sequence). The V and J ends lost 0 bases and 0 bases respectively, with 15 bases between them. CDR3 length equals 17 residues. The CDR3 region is CAWSVPGTLGSGNTIYF. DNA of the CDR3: TGTGCCTGGAGTGTACCTGGGACATTGGGCTCTGGAAACACCATATATTTT.

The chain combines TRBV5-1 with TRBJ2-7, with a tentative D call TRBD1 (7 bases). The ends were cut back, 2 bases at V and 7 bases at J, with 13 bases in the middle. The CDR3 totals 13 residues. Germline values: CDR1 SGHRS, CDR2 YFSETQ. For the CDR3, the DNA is TGCGCCAGCAGCTTTGGCAGGGGGGATGAGCAGTACTTC. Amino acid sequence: CASSFGRGDEQYF.

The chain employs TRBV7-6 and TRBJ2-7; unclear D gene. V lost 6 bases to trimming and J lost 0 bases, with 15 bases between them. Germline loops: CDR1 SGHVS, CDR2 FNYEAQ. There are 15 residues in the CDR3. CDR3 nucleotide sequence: TGTGCCAGCAGTCTTACCGACTCGAGCTCCTACGAGCAGTACTTC. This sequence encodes CASSLTDSSSYEQYF.

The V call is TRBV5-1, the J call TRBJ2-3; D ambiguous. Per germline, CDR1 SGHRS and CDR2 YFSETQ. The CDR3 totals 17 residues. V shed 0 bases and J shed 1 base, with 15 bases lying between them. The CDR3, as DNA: TGCGCCAGCAGCTTGGCCCTCGATACCTCCGGCACAGATACGCAGTATTTT. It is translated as CASSLALDTSGTDTQYF. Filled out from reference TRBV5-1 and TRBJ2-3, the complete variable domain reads KAGVTQTPRYLIKTRGQQVTLSCSPISGHRSVSWYQQTPGQGLQFLFEYFSETQRNKGNFPGRFSGRQFSNSRSEMNVSTLELGDSALYLCASSLALDTSGTDTQYFGPGTRLTVL.

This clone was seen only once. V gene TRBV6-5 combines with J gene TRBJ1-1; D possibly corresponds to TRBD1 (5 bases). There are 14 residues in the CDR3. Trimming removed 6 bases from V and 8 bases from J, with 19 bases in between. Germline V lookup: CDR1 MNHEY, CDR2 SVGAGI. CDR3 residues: CASSGENRQREAFF. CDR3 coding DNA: TGTGCCAGCAGCGGAGAGAACAGGCAACGGGAAGCTTTCTTT.

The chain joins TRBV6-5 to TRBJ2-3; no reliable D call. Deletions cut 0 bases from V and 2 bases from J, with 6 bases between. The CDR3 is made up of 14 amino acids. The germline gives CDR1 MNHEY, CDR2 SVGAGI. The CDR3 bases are TGTGCCAGCAGTTACTCGCTCGTCACAGATACGCAGTATTTT. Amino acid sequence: CASSYSLVTDTQYF.

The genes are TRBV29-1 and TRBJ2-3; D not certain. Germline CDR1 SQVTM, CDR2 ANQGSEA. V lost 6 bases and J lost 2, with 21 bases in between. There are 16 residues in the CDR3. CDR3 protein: CSVRAAYRSYTDTQYF. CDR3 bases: TGCAGCGTACGGGCCGCGTACAGAAGCTACACAGATACGCAGTATTTT.

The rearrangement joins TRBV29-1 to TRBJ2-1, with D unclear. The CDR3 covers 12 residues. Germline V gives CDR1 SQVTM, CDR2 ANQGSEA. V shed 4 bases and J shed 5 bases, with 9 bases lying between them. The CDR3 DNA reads TGCAGCGTTGGAGCAGGAGACAATGAGCAGTTCTTC. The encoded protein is CSVGAGDNEQFF.

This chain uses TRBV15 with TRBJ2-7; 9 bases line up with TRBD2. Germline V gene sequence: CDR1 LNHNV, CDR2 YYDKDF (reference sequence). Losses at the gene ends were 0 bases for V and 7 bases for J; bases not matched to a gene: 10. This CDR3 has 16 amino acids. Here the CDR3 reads CATSRERGGASLEQYF. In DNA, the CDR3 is TGTGCCACCAGCAGAGAGCGGGGGGGAGCCTCCCTGGAGCAGTACTTC.

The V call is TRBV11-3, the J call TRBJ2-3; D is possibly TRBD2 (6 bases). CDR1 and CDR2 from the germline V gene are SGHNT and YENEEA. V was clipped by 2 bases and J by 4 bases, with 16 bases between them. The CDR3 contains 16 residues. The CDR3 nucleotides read TGTGCCAGCAGCTTATTCTCGGGAGAAGGGGCAGATACGCAGTATTTT. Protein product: CASSLFSGEGADTQYF.

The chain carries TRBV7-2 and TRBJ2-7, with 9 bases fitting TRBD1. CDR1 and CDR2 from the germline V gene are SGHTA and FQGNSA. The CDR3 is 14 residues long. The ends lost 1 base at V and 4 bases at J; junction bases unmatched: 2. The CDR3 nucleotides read TGTGCCAGCAGCTTAGTACAGGGGGCTTACGAGCAGTACTTC. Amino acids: CASSLVQGAYEQYF.

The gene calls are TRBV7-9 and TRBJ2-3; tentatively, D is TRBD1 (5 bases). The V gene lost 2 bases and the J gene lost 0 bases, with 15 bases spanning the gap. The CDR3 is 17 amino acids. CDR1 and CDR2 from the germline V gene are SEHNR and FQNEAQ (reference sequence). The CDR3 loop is CASSLLPTVPSTDTQYF. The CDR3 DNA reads TGTGCCAGCAGCTTATTACCGACAGTTCCTAGCACAGATACGCAGTATTTT.

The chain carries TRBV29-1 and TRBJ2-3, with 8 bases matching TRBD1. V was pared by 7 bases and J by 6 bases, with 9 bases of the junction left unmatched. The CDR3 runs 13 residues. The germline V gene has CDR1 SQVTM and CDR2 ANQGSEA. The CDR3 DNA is TGCAGCGCTAGGACGGACAGGGCGGATACGCAGTATTTT. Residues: CSARTDRADTQYF.

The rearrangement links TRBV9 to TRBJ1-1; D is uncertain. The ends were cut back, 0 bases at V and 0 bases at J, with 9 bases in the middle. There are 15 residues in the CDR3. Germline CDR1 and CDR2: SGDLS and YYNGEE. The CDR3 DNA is TGTGCCAGCAGCGTAGATCTACACATGAACACTGAAGCTTTCTTT. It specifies CASSVDLHMNTEAFF.

The CDR3 DNA follows: TGTGCCTGGAGTCCGCCGTCTCTGTTCTATGGCTACACCTTC. It is translated as CAWSPPSLFYGYTF. This chain uses TRBV30 with TRBJ1-2, with unresolved D. The germline gives CDR1 GTSNPN, CDR2 SVGIG (reference sequence). The CDR3 extends over 14 amino acids. V was cut by 2 bases and J by 4 bases, with 14 bases left in between.

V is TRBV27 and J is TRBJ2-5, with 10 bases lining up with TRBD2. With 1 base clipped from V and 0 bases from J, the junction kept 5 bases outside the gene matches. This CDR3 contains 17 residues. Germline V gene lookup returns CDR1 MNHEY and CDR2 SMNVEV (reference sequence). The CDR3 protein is CASSLLAGGRYQETQYF. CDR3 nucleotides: TGTGCCAGCAGTTTATTAGCGGGGGGCCGATACCAAGAGACCCAGTACTTC.

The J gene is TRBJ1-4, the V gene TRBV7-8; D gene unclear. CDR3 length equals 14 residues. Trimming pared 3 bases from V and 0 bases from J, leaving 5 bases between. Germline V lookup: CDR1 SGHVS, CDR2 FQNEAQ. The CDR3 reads CASSFSATNEKLFF. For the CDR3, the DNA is TGTGCCAGCAGCTTCTCGGCAACTAATGAAAAACTGTTTTTT.

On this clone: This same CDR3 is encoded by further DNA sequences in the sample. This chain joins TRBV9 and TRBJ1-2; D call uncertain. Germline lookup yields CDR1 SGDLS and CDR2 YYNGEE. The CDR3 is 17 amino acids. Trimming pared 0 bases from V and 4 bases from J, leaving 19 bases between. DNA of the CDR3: TGTGCCAGCAGCGTAGAACTGTACATTCGAGTGGGCTATGGCTACACCTTC. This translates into CASSVELYIRVGYGYTF.

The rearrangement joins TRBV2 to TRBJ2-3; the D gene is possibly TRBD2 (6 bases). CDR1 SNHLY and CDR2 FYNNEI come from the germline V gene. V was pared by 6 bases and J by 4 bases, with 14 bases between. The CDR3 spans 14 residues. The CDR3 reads CASRDYRRPDTQYF. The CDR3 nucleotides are TGTGCCAGCAGGGACTATCGTAGGCCAGATACGCAGTATTTT.

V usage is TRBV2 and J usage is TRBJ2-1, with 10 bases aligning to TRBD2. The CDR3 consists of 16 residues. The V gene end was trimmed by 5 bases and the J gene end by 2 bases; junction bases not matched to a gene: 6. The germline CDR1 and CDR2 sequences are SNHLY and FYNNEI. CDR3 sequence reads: CASSSPGLATYNEQFF. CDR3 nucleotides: TGTGCCAGCAGTTCTCCGGGACTAGCGACCTACAATGAGCAGTTCTTC.

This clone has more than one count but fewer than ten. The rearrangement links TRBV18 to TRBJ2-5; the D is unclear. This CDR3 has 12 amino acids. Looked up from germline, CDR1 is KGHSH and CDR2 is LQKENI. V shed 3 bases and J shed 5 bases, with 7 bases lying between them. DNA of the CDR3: TGTGCCAGCTCACCGGGAAGCGAGACCCAGTACTTC. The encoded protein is CASSPGSETQYF.

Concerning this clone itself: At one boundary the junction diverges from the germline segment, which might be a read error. The CDR3 DNA reads TGTGCCAGCAGTTTATCCGGTGGCCCCTATGATTCACCCCTCCACTTT. Protein: CASSLSGGPYDSPLHF. This chain uses TRBV27 with TRBJ1-6, with D hard to call. The CDR3 is made up of 16 amino acids. CDR1 and CDR2 (germline): MNHEY, SMNVEV (reference sequence).